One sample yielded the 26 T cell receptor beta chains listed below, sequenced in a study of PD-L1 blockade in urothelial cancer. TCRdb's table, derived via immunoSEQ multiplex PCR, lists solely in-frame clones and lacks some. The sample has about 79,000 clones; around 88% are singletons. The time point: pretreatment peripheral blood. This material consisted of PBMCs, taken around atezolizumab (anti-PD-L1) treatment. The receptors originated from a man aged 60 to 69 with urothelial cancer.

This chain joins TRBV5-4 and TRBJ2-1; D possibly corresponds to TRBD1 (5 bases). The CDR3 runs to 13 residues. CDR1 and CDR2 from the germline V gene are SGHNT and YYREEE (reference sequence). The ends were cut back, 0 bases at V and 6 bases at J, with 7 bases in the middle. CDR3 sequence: CASSLAGFNEQFF. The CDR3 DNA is TGTGCCAGCAGCTTGGCAGGGTTCAATGAGCAGTTCTTC.

The CDR3 spells CAISAGIEETQYF. CDR3 bases: TGTGCCATCAGTGCGGGGATTGAAGAGACCCAGTACTTC. The chain is built from TRBV10-3 and TRBJ2-5; D is perhaps TRBD2 (5 bases). Germline V CDR1 and CDR2: ENHRY, SYGVKD. This CDR3 has 13 residues. Trimming removed 4 bases from V and 3 bases from J, with 9 bases in between.

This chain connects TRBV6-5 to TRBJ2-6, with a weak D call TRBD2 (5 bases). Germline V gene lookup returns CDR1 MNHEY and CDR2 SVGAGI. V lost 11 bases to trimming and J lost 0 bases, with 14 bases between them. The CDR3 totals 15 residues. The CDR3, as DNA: TGTGCCGTGAGGGCCTCTAGCTCTGGGGCCAACGTCCTGACTTTC. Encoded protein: CAVRASSSGANVLTF.

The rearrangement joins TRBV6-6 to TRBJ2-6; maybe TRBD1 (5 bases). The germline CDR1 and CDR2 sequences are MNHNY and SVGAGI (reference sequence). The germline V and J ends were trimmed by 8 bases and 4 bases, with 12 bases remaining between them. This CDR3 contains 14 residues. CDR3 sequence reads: CASCPWTGANVLTF. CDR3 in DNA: TGTGCCAGCTGCCCCTGGACAGGGGCCAACGTCCTGACTTTC.

The CDR3 bases are TGTGCCAGCAGCTGGTCAGACTATGGCTACACCTTC. This translates into CASSWSDYGYTF. The chain is built from TRBV5-4 and TRBJ1-2, with no clear D. CDR1 and CDR2 (germline): SGHNT, YYREEE (reference sequence). With 3 bases removed from V and 3 bases from J, the gap between germline ends came to 6 bases. The CDR3 is 12 residues long.

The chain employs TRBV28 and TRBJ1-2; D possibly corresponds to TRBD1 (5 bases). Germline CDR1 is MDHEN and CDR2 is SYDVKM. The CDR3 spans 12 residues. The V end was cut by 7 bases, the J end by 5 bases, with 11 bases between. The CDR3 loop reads CASTRTLYGYTF. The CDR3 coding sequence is TGTGCCAGCACGAGGACACTGTATGGCTACACCTTC.

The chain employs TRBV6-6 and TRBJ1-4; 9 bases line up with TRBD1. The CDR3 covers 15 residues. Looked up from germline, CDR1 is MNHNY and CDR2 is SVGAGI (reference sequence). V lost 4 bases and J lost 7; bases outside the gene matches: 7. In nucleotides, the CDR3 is TGTGCCAGCAGTTTACGACAGGGGGGGGGTGAAAAACTGTTTTTT. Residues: CASSLRQGGGEKLFF.

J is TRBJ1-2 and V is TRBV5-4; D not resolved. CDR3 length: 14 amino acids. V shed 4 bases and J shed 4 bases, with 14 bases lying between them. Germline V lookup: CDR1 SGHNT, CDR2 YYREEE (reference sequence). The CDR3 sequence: CASSVGGPGYGYTF. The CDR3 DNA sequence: TGTGCCAGCAGCGTAGGTGGCCCGGGCTATGGCTACACCTTC.

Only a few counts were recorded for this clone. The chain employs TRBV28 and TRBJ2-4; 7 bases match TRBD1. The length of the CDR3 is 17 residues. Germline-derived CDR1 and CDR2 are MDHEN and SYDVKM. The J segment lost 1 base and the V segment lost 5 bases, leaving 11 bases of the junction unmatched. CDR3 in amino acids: CASSQNTGQRAKNIQYF. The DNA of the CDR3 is TGTGCCAGCAGTCAAAACACGGGACAGAGGGCCAAAAACATTCAGTACTTC.

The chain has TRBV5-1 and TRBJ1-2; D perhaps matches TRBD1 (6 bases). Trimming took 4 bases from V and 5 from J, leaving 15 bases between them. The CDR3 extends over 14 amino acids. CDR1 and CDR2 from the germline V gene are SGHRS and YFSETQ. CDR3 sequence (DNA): TGCGCCAGCAGCCCGGGACAAGGAACTTATGGCTACACCTTC. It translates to CASSPGQGTYGYTF.

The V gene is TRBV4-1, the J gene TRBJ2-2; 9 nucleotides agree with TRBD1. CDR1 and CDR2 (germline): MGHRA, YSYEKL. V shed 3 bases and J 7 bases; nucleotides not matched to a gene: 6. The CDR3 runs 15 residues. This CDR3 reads CASSHLQGAGGELFF. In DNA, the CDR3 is TGCGCCAGCAGCCACTTACAGGGGGCGGGCGGGGAGCTGTTTTTT.

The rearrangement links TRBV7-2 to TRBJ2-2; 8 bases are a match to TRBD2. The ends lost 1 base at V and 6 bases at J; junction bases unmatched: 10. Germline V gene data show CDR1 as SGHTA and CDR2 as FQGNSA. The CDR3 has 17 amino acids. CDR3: CASSLVGRGGLAGELFF. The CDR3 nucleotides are TGTGCCAGCAGCTTAGTCGGTCGCGGGGGGCTCGCCGGGGAGCTGTTTTTT.

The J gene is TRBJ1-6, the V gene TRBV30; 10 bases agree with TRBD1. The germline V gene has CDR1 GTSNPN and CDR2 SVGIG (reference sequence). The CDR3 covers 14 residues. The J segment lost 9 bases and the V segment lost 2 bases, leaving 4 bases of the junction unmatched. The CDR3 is CAWSWGTGASPLHF. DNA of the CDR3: TGTGCCTGGAGTTGGGGGACAGGGGCTTCACCCCTCCACTTT.

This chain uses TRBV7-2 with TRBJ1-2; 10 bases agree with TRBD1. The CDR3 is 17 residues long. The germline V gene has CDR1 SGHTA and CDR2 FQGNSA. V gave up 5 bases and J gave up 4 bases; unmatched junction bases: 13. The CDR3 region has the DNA TGTGCCAGCAGCCACGGGGACAGGGGTATAGTTGGCTATGGCTACACCTTC. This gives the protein CASSHGDRGIVGYGYTF.

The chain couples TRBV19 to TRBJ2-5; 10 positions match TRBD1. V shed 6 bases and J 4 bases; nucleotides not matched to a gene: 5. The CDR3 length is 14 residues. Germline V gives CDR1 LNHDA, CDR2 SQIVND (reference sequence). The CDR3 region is CASRVDRGRETQYF. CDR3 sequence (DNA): TGTGCCAGTAGAGTCGACAGGGGGCGAGAGACCCAGTACTTC.

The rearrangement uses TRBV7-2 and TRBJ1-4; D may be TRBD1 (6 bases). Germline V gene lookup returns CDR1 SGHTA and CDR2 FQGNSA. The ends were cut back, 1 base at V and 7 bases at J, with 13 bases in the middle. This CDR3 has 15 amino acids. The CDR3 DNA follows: TGTGCCAGCAGCTTAGTGGGGGCAGGGAGTGAAAAACTGTTTTTT. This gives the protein CASSLVGAGSEKLFF.

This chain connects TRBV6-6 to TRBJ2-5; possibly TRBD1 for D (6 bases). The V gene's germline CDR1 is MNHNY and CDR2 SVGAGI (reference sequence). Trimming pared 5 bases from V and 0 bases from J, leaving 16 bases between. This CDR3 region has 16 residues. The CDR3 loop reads CASSGRRQANQETQYF. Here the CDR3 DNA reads TGTGCCAGCAGTGGCCGCCGACAGGCCAACCAAGAGACCCAGTACTTC.

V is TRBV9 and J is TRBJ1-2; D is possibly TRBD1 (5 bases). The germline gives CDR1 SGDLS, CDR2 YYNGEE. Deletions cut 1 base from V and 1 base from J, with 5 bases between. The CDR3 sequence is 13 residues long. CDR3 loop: CASSVQGNYGYTF. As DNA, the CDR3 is TGTGCCAGCAGCGTACAGGGTAACTATGGCTACACCTTC.

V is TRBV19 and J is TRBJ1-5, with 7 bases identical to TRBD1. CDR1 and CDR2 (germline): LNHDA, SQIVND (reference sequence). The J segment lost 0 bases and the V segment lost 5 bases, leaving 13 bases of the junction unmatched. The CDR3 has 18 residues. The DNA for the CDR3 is TGTGCCAGTAGTTCATCGGGACAGAGCCTATATAGCAATCAGCCCCAGCATTTT. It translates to CASSSSGQSLYSNQPQHF.

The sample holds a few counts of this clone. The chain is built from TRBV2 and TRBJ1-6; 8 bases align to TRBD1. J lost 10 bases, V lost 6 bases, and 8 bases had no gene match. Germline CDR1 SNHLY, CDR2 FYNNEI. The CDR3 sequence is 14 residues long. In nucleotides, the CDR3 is TGTGCCAGCAGCCAAAAGACAGGGGACTCACCCCTCCACTTT. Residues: CASSQKTGDSPLHF.

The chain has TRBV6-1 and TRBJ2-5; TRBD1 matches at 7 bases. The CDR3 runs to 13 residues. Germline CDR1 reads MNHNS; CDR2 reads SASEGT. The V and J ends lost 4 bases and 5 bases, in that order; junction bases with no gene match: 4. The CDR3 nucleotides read TGTGCCAGCAGTGGGCGACAGGGTGAGACCCAGTACTTC. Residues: CASSGRQGETQYF.

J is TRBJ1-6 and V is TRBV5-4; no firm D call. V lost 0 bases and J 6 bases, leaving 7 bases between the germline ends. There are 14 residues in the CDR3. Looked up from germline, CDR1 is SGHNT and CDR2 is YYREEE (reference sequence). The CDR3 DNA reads TGTGCCAGCAGCTTGGGGCGGGGTAATTCACCCCTCCACTTT. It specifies CASSLGRGNSPLHF.

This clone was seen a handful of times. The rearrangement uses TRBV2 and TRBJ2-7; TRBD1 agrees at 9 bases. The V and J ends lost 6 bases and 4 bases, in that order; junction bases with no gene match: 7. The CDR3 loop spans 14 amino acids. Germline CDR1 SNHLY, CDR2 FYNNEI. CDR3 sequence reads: CASSRGQGGYEQYF. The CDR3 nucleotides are TGTGCCAGCAGCAGGGGACAGGGTGGTTACGAGCAGTACTTC. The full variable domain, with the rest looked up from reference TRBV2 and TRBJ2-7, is EPEVTQTPSHQVTQMGQEVILRCVPISNHLYFYWYRQILGQKVEFLVSFYNNEISEKSEIFDDQFSVERPDGSNFTLKIRSTKLEDSAMYFCASSRGQGGYEQYFGPGTRLTVT.

CDR3 residues: CASSSTDRGNTIYF. CDR3 coding DNA: TGTGCCAGCAGCTCGACCGACAGGGGAAACACCATATATTTT. The V call is TRBV7-9, the J call TRBJ1-3; a weak D match, TRBD1 (6 bases). V gave up 4 bases and J gave up 4 bases, with 11 bases separating them. The germline V gene encodes CDR1 SEHNR and CDR2 FQNEAQ (reference sequence). CDR3 size: 14 residues. Variable domain in full (rest from reference TRBV7-9 and TRBJ1-3): DTGVSQNPRHKITKRGQNVTFRCDPISEHNRLYWYRQTLGQGPEFLTYFQNEAQLEKSRLLSDRFSAERPKGSFSTLEIQRTEQGDSAMYLCASSSTDRGNTIYFGEGSWLTVV.

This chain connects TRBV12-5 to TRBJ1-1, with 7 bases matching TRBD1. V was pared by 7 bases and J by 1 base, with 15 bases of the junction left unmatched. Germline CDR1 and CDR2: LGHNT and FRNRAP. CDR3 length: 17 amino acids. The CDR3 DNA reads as TGTGCTAGTGACCTTACCCGGGACAGAAACTCGAACACTGAAGCTTTCTTT. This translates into CASDLTRDRNSNTEAFF.

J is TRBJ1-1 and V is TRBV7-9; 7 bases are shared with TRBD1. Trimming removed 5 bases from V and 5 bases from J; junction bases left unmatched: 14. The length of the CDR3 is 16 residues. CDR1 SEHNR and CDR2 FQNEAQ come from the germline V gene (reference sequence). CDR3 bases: TGTGCCAGCAGCAAGGGGGCTCACAGCTGGGTTACTGAAGCTTTCTTT. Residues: CASSKGAHSWVTEAFF.